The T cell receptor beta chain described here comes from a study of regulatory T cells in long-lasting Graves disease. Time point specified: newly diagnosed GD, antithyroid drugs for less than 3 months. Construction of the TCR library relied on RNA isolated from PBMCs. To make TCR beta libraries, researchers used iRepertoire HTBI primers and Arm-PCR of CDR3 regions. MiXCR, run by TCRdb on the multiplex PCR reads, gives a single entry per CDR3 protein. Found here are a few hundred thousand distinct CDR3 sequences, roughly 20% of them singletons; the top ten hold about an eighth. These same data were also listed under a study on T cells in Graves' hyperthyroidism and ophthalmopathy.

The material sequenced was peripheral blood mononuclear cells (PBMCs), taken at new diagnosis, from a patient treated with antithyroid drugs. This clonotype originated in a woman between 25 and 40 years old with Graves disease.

CDR3 loop: CASSLGVTGLSNTQYF. DNA for the CDR3: TGTGCCAGCAGCTTGGGTGTGACAGGGCTTTCTAATACGCAGTATTTT. This rearrangement joins TRBV5-8 to TRBJ2-3; 7 nucleotides match TRBD1. V shed 0 bases and J 7 bases; nucleotides not matched to a gene: 11. The CDR3 contains 16 residues. Germline V gives CDR1 SGHTS, CDR2 YDEGEE.